This T cell receptor beta chain was captured by sequencing in a study of CD8 T cells in Susac syndrome. When the RNA was reverse transcribed, random hexamers were used with an input of about 0.5 to 1 ug. One entry per CDR3 protein results from TCRdb running MiXCR on the immunoSEQ multiplex PCR reads. The table has about 120,000 distinct CDR3 sequences, around 90% seen once. TEMRA cells were FACS-enriched, while CD8+ and CD4+ T cells were negatively isolated. V lost 3 bases, J lost 1 base, and 9 bases stayed unmatched. The CDR3 covers 16 residues. The clonotype originates from a human donor in good health. V and J are TRBV12-3 or TRBV12-4 and TRBJ2-7; TRBD1 matches 7 bases. Sequencing input: CD4+ T cells from PBMCs. CDR3 coding DNA: TGTGCCAGCAGTTTCCCCGGACAGGTCCCATCCTACGAGCAGTACTTC. Amino acid sequence: CASSFPGQVPSYEQYF.